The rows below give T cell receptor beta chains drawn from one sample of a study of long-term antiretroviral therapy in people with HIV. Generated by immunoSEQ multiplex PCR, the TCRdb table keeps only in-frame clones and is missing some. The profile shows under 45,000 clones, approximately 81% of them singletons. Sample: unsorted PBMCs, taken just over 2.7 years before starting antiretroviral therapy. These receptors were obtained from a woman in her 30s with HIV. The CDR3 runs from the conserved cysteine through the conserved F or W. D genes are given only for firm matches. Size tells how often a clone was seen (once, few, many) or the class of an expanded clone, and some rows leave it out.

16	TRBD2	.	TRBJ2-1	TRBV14	CASSPRLAGDSNEQFF	TGTGCCAGCAGCCCGAGACTAGCGGGGGACTCCAATGAGCAGTTCTTC
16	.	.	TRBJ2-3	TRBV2	CASSTRSGAYTDTQYF	TGTGCCAGCAGTACCCGTTCGGGGGCGTACACAGATACGCAGTATTTT
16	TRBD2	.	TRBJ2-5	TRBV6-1	CASSEIVASGKETQYF	TGTGCCAGCAGTGAAATTGTGGCTAGCGGAAAAGAGACCCAGTACTTC
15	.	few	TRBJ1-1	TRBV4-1	CASSQVPEGREEAFF	TGCGCCAGCAGCCAAGTCCCCGAGGGCCGAGAAGAAGCTTTCTTT
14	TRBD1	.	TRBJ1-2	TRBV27	CASSLDGTGQGYTF	TGTGCCAGCAGTTTAGATGGGACAGGGCAAGGCTACACCTTC
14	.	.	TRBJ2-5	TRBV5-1	CASSFSGSQETQYF	TGCGCCAGCAGCTTTTCCGGATCCCAAGAGACCCAGTACTTC
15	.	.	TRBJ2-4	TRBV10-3	CAISATGTAKNIQYF	TGTGCCATCAGTGCCACCGGGACAGCCAAAAACATTCAGTACTTC
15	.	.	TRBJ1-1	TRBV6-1	CASKEGGGLSTEAFF	TGTGCCAGCAAAGAAGGGGGGGGGCTGAGCACTGAAGCTTTCTTT
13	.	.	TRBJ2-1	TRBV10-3	CAISELGLARQFF	TGTGCCATCAGTGAGTTGGGGCTAGCGCGGCAGTTCTTC
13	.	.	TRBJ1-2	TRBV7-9	CASSLPDSYGYTF	TGTGCCAGCAGCTTGCCGGACAGCTATGGCTACACCTTC
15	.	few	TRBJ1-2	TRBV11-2	CASSLDGTENYGYTF	TGTGCCAGCAGCTTAGATGGCACGGAGAACTATGGCTACACCTTC
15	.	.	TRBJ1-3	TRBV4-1	CASRQGILGRDTIYF	TGCGCCAGCAGACAAGGGATCTTGGGACGGGACACCATATATTTT
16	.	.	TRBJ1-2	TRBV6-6	CASTPSMGSANYGYTF	TGTGCCAGCACCCCCAGCATGGGAAGCGCTAACTATGGCTACACCTTC
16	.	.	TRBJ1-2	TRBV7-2	CASSLGRQTPGYGYTF	TGTGCCAGCAGCTTAGGAAGACAGACTCCTGGCTATGGCTACACCTTC
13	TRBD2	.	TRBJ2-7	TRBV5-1	CASSPGLADEQYF	TGCGCCAGCAGCCCGGGACTAGCCGACGAGCAGTACTTC
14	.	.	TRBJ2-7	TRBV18	CASSPGQNYYEQYF	TGTGCCAGCTCACCAGGACAGAACTACTACGAGCAGTACTTC
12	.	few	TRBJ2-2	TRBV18	CASSRLTGELFF	TGTGCCAGCTCAAGATTAACCGGGGAGCTGTTTTTT
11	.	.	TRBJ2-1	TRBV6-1	CASRDVGEQFF	TGTGCCAGCAGAGACGTTGGTGAGCAGTTCTTC
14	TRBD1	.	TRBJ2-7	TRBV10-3	CAISEVQGNGEQYF	TGTGCCATCAGTGAGGTACAGGGGAACGGCGAGCAGTACTTC
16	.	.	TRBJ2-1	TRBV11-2	CASSLPDRNSYNEQFF	TGTGCCAGCAGCTTACCCGACAGGAACTCCTACAATGAGCAGTTCTTC
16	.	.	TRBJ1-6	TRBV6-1	CASSEAGTHYNSPLHF	TGTGCCAGCAGTGAAGCCGGGACGCATTATAATTCACCCCTCCACTTT
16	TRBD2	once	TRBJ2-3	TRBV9	CASSSRTSGGTDTQYF	TGTGCCAGCAGCTCACGGACTAGCGGGGGCACAGATACGCAGTATTTT
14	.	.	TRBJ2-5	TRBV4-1	CASSQVRGTETQYF	TGCGCCAGCAGCCAAGTTCGGGGGACAGAGACCCAGTACTTC
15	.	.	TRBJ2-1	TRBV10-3	CAISEWDQPGNEQFF	TGTGCCATCAGTGAGTGGGACCAACCTGGGAATGAGCAGTTCTTC
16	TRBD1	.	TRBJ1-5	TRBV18	CASSLRDRGNNQPQHF	TGTGCCAGCTCCCTGCGGGACAGGGGAAACAATCAGCCCCAGCATTTT
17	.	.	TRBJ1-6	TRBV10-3	CAISDQGRDEYNSPLHF	TGTGCCATCAGTGACCAGGGGAGGGACGAATATAATTCACCCCTCCACTTT
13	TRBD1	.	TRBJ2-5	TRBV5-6	CASSLRTGETQYF	TGTGCCAGCAGCTTGAGGACAGGAGAGACCCAGTACTTC
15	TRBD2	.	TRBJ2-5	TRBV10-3	CAISFGGGPLETQYF	TGTGCCATCAGTTTTGGCGGGGGGCCTTTAGAGACCCAGTACTTC
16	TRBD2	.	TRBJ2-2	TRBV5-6	CASTYYFAGDTGELFF	TGTGCCAGCACCTACTATTTTGCGGGGGACACCGGGGAGCTGTTTTTT
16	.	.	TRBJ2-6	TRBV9	CASSGSTLSGANVLTF	TGTGCCAGCAGCGGTAGCACGCTCTCTGGGGCCAACGTCCTGACTTTC
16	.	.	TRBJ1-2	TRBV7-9	CASSRLPTDINYGYTF	TGTGCCAGCAGCCGTCTCCCGACAGATATAAACTATGGCTACACCTTC
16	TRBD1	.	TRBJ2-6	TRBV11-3	CASSLRTGSGANVLTF	TGTGCCAGCAGCTTAAGGACAGGGTCAGGGGCCAACGTCCTGACTTTC
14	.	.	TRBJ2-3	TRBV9	CASSQGGYTDTQYF	TGTGCCAGCAGCCAAGGGGGTTACACAGATACGCAGTATTTT
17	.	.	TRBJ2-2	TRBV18	CASSQLPQGSNTGELFF	TGTGCCAGCTCCCAATTGCCCCAGGGCTCGAACACCGGGGAGCTGTTTTTT
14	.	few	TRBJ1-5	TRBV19	CASSYLGLGQPQHF	TGTGCCAGTAGTTATCTGGGGCTTGGTCAGCCCCAGCATTTT
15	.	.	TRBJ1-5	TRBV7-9	CASSLDGAANQPQHF	TGTGCCAGCAGCTTAGATGGAGCCGCCAATCAGCCCCAGCATTTT
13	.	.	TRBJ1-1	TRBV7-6	CASSSRGYAEAFF	TGTGCCAGCAGCTCCAGGGGTTACGCTGAAGCTTTCTTT
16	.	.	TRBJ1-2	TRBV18	CASSPILSVADYGYTF	TGTGCCAGCTCACCGATTTTATCGGTCGCAGACTATGGCTACACCTTC
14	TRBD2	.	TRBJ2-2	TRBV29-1	CSFRGTRGGGELFF	TGCAGCTTCCGTGGGACTAGGGGCGGCGGGGAGCTGTTTTTT
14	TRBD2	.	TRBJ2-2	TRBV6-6	CASSGIAGTGELFF	TGTGCCAGCAGTGGCATAGCGGGGACCGGGGAGCTGTTTTTT
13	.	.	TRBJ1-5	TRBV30	CAWNSDSNQPQHF	TGTGCCTGGAACAGCGATAGCAATCAGCCCCAGCATTTT
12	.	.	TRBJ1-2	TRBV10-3	CAINGGNYGCTF	TGTGCCATCAATGGGGGTAACTATGGCTGCACCTTC
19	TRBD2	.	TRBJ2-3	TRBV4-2	CASSHPGLAGGSSTDTQYF	TGTGCCAGCAGCCACCCCGGACTAGCGGGGGGGTCTAGCACAGATACGCAGTATTTT
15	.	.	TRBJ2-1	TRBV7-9	CASSSGTSSYNEQFF	TGTGCCAGCAGCTCCGGGACAAGCTCCTACAATGAGCAGTTCTTC
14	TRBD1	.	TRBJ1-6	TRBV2	CASQWDRAGSPLHF	TGTGCCAGCCAATGGGACAGGGCAGGATCACCCCTCCACTTT
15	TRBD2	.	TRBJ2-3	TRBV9	CASSALSGGTDTQYF	TGTGCCAGCAGCGCACTAAGCGGGGGCACAGATACGCAGTATTTT
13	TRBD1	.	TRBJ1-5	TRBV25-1	CASGTGPNQPQHF	TGTGCCAGCGGGACAGGTCCTAATCAGCCCCAGCATTTT
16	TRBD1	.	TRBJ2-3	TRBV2	CASGNRRDRFSDTQYF	TGTGCCAGCGGTAATAGGCGGGACAGGTTTTCGGATACGCAGTATTTT
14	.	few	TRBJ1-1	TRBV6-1	CASSPFFSATEAFF	TGTGCCAGCAGTCCGTTCTTTTCGGCCACTGAAGCTTTCTTT
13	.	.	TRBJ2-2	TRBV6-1	CASSDFLGGELFF	TGTGCCAGCAGTGATTTTTTGGGCGGGGAGCTGTTTTTT
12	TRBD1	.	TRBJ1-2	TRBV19	CASQDRGVWYTF	TGTGCCAGTCAAGACAGGGGTGTTTGGTACACCTTC
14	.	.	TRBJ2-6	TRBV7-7	CASRPSTGANVLTF	TGTGCCAGCAGACCTTCTACTGGGGCCAACGTCCTGACTTTC
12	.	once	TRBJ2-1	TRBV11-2	CASSPGGNEQFF	TGTGCCAGCAGCCCTGGGGGTAATGAGCAGTTCTTC
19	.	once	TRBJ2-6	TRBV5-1	CASSSSRGASFSGANVLTF	TGCGCCAGCAGTAGCTCGAGGGGGGCAAGCTTCTCTGGGGCCAACGTCCTGACTTTC
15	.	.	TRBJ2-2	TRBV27	CASSLVRAQGGELFF	TGTGCCAGCAGTTTGGTCCGGGCCCAGGGCGGGGAGCTGTTTTTT
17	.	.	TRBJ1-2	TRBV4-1	CASSQLLGAQGSYGYTF	TGCGCCAGCAGCCAACTCTTGGGGGCCCAGGGAAGCTATGGCTACACCTTC